This T cell receptor (beta chain) was identified in a study of CD8+ T cells in alopecia areata. Documented treatment: oral pan-JAK inhibitor, 5-10 mg twice daily. Findings of the study overall: Although TCR sharing was seen in mice, sharing across patients was less clear, possibly for HLA-related reasons. Lesional scalp exceeded normal scalp in clonality, especially in alopecia totalis/universalis.

In this sample, this clone turned up a few times. Its antigen is unknown. Sequencing relied on a cDNA template that was reverse transcribed from extracted RNA. Only in-frame clones appear in the TCRdb table, and some are missing; sequencing was by immunoSEQ multiplex PCR. The table lists some 190,000 clones, around 64% of them singletons, with about 1.3% in the top ten. The CDR3 is made up of 16 amino acids. Germline V gives CDR1 SQVTM, CDR2 ANQGSEA. V lost 4 bases and J lost 1; bases outside the gene matches: 8. V usage is TRBV29-1 and J usage is TRBJ2-3; 10 bases line up with TRBD1. The sequences come from CD4+ T cells sorted from blood, collected around week 50, from a patient treated with tofacitinib. The TCR comes from a human donor with alopecia areata. CDR3: CSVAGDRGGGTDTQYF. CDR3 coding DNA: TGCAGCGTTGCCGGGGACAGGGGCGGGGGCACAGATACGCAGTATTTT.